This TCR beta chain was obtained from a study of regulatory T cells in long-lasting Graves disease. TCR beta libraries were built with iRepertoire HTBI primers and Arm-PCR of CDR3 regions. TCRdb re-called the multiplex PCR reads with MiXCR, one entry per CDR3 protein. The sample yields just over 600,000 distinct CDR3 sequences, approximately 15% seen once. Looked up from germline, CDR1 is DFQATT and CDR2 is SNEGSKA (reference sequence). CDR3 size: 13 residues. Trimming removed 3 bases from V and 7 bases from J, with 13 bases in between. As for time point: newly diagnosed GD, antithyroid drugs for less than 3 months. From PBMCs, RNA was extracted and then used to make the TCR library. Ten or more counts support this clonotype. This same sample was also part of a study on T cells in Graves' hyperthyroidism and ophthalmopathy.

This TCR was recovered from a woman aged 30 to 39 with Graves disease. The chain carries TRBV20-1 and TRBJ2-1; D remains ambiguous. The sample consisted of peripheral blood mononuclear cells (PBMCs), taken at new diagnosis, from a patient treated with antithyroid drugs. In nucleotides, the CDR3 is TGCAGTGCTAGGGGGATCGAGTCGAATGAGCAGTTCTTC. This translates into CSARGIESNEQFF.